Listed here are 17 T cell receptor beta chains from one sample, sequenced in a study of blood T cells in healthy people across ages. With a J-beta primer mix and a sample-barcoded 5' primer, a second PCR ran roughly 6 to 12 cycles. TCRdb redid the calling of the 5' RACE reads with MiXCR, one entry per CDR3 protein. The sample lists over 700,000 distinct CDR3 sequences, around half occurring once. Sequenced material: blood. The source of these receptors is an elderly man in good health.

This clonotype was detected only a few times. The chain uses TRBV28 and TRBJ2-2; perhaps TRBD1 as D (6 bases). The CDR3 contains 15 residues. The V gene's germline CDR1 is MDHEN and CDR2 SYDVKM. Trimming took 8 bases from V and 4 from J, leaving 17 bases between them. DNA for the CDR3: TGTGCCAGCTTTCGGGACAAGTCATTCACCGGGGAGCTGTTTTTT. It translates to CASFRDKSFTGELFF.

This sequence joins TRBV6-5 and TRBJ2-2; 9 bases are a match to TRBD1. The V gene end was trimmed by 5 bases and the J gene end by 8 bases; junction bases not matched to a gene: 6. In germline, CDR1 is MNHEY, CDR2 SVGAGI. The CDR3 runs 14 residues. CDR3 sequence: CASSRGQGTGELFF. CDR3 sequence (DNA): TGTGCCAGCAGTAGGGGACAGGGCACTGGGGAGCTGTTTTTT.

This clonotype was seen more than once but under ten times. The CDR3 DNA reads TGTGCCACCAGTGATTTGCGGCGCGCGAACACCGGGGAGCTGTTTTTT. Protein product: CATSDLRRANTGELFF. The genes are TRBV24-1 and TRBJ2-2; D remains unclear. The CDR3 consists of 16 residues. CDR1 and CDR2 from the germline V gene are KGHDR and SFDVKD. The V end lost 0 bases, the J end lost 0 bases, and 7 bases lay between the germline ends.

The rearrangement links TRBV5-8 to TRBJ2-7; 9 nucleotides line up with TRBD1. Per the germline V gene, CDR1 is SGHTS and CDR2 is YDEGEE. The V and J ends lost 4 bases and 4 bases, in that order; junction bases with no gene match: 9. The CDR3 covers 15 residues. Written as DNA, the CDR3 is TGTGCCAGCAGCATTGCCGGGACAGGGAAGTACGAGCAGTACTTC. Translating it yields CASSIAGTGKYEQYF.

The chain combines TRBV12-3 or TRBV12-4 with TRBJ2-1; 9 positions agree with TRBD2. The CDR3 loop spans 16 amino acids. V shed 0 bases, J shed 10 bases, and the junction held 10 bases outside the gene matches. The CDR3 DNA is TGTGCCAGCAGTTTAGCGACTAGCGGTCTTCTGGGGGAGCAGTTCTTC. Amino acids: CASSLATSGLLGEQFF.

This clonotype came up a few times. This CDR3 is CASSPNRGPTYEQYF. The CDR3, as DNA: TGCGCCAGCAGCCCCAACAGGGGGCCCACCTACGAGCAGTACTTC. The chain recombines TRBV5-1 with TRBJ2-7; 9 nucleotides align to TRBD1. Germline lookup yields CDR1 SGHRS and CDR2 YFSETQ. V lost 4 bases and J lost 2; bases outside the gene matches: 7. This CDR3 is built from 15 residues.

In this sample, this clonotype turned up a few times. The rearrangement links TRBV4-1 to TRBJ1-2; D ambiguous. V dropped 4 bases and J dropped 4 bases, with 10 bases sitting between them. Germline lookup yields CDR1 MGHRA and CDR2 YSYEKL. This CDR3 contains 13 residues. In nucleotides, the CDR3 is TGCGCCAGCAGCCCGCGGGCCAGCTATGGCTACACCTTC. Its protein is CASSPRASYGYTF.

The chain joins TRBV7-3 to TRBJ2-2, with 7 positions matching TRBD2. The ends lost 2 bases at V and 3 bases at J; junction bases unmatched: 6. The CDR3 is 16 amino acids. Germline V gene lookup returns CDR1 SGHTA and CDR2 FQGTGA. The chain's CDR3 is CASSLGRVSDTGELFF. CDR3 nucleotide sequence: TGTGCCAGCAGCTTAGGGAGGGTATCGGACACCGGGGAGCTGTTTTTT.

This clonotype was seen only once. The CDR3 DNA follows: TGTGCCAGCAGCAACTATCGGAATGAGCAGTTCTTC. The encoded protein is CASSNYRNEQFF. The V call is TRBV7-2, the J call TRBJ2-1; no firm D call. Deletions cut 5 bases from V and 7 bases from J, with 9 bases between. CDR1 SGHTA and CDR2 FQGNSA come from the germline V gene. The CDR3 contains 12 residues. Drawing the rest from reference TRBV7-2 and TRBJ2-1, the complete variable domain is GAGVSQSPSNKVTEKGKDVELRCDPISGHTALYWYRQSLGQGLEFLIYFQGNSAPDKSGLPSDRFSAERTGGSVSTLTIQRTQQEDSAVYLCASSNYRNEQFFGPGTRLTVL.

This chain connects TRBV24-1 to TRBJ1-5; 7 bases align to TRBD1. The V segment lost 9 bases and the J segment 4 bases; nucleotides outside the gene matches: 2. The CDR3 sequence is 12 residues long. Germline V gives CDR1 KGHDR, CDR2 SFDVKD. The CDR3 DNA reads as TGTGCCACCGGGGACAGTAATCAGCCCCAGCATTTT. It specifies CATGDSNQPQHF.

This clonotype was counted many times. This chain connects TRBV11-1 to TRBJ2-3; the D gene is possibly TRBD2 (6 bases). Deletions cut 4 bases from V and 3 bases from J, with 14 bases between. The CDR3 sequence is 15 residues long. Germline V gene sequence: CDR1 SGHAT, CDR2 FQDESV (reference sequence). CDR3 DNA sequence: TGTGCCAGCAGCTCCTCGGGTAGCGGTACAGATACGCAGTATTTT. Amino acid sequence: CASSSSGSGTDTQYF.

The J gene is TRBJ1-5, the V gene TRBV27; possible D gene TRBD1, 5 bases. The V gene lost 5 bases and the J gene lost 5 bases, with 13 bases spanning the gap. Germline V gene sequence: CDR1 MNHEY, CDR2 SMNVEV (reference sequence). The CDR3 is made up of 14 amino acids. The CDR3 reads CASSPWGRDQPQHF. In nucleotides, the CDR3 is TGTGCCAGCAGTCCTTGGGGGAGGGATCAGCCCCAGCATTTT.

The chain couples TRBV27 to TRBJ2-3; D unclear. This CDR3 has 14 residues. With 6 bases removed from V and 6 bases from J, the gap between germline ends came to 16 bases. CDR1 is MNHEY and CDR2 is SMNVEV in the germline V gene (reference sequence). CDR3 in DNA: TGTGCCAGCAGACCCCTGGCAGCCCCGGATACGCAGTATTTT. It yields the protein CASRPLAAPDTQYF.

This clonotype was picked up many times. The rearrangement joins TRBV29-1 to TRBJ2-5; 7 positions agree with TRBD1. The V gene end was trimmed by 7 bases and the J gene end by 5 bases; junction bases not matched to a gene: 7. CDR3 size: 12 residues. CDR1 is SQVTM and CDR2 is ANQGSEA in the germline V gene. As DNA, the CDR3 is TGCAGCGCCAGGACAGGTGGGGAGACCCAGTACTTC. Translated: CSARTGGETQYF.

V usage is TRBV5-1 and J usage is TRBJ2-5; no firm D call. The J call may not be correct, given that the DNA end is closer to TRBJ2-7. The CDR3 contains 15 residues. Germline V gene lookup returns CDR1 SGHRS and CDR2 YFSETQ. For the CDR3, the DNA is TGCGCCAGCAGCTTTGCCGGAACAGCAAAATACGAGCAGTACTTC. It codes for CASSFAGTAKYEQYF.

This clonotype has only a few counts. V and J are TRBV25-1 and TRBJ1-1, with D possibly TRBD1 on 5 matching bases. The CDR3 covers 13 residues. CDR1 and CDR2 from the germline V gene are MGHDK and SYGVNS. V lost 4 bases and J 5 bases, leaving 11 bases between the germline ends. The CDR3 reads CASSGQGGTEAFF. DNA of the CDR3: TGTGCCAGCAGTGGGCAGGGAGGAACTGAAGCTTTCTTT.

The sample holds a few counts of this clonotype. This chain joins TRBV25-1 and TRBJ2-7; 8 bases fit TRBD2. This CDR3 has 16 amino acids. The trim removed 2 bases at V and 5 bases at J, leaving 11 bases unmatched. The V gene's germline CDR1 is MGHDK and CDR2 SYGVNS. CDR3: CASSEAGTRGAHEQYF. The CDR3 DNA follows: TGTGCCAGCAGTGAAGCCGGGACTAGGGGGGCCCACGAGCAGTACTTC.